These T cell receptor beta chains were read from a single sample in a study of Ad26.COV2.S vaccination and SARS-CoV-2 variants. Data came from immunoSEQ multiplex PCR; TCRdb stores just in-frame clones and leaves some out. The sample yields roughly 510,000 clones, 70% to 90% seen once. The sample was peripheral blood, taken in a trial of Ad26.COV2.S vaccine versus placebo. The receptor source for this set is a person aged 18-60 years who received the Ad26.COV2.S COVID-19 vaccine or a placebo. Each CDR3 is given without its conserved first and last residue. Each record gives: V gene, D gene, J gene, CDR3 protein. The D gene is left open where the match is weak.

V gene: TRBV7-9; D gene: TRBD1; J gene: TRBJ1-1; CDR3 protein: ASSLGDRGRVTEAF
V gene: TRBV23-1; D gene: NA; J gene: TRBJ1-1; CDR3 protein: ASSLPLGRTNTEAF
V gene: TRBV30; D gene: NA; J gene: TRBJ1-4; CDR3 protein: AWSGRGYEKLF
V gene: TRBV10-3; D gene: TRBD1; J gene: TRBJ1-4; CDR3 protein: ATASGTGNEKLF
V gene: TRBV12-3/TRBV12-4; D gene: TRBD2; J gene: TRBJ2-3; CDR3 protein: ASSLWASGQY
V gene: TRBV6-2/TRBV6-3; D gene: NA; J gene: TRBJ1-1; CDR3 protein: ASSWKMNTEAF
V gene: TRBV7-8; D gene: NA; J gene: TRBJ1-2; CDR3 protein: ASSLTDRANYGYT
V gene: TRBV19; D gene: NA; J gene: TRBJ2-2; CDR3 protein: ASSGTTVNTGELF
V gene: TRBV2; D gene: NA; J gene: TRBJ2-4; CDR3 protein: ASHVGRPGGFQY
V gene: TRBV5-6; D gene: NA; J gene: TRBJ1-6; CDR3 protein: ASSLEGRRNSPLH
V gene: TRBV30; D gene: TRBD2; J gene: TRBJ2-1; CDR3 protein: AWTVGGSPGDEQF
V gene: TRBV7-2; D gene: NA; J gene: TRBJ2-2; CDR3 protein: ASSLSGLAATGELF
V gene: TRBV5-1; D gene: NA; J gene: TRBJ2-5; CDR3 protein: ASSLERGETQY
V gene: TRBV3-1/TRBV3-2; D gene: NA; J gene: TRBJ1-4; CDR3 protein: ASSQGVRGEKLF
V gene: TRBV28; D gene: TRBD2; J gene: TRBJ2-2; CDR3 protein: ASFLSGSNTGELF
V gene: TRBV28; D gene: NA; J gene: TRBJ1-4; CDR3 protein: ASSLIVSPTNEKLF
V gene: TRBV30; D gene: NA; J gene: TRBJ1-2; CDR3 protein: AWSVTYGYT